This passage covers 13 T cell receptor beta chains from one sample sequenced in a study of neoadjuvant anti-PD-1 for oral cavity cancer. Assay used: immunoSEQ multiplex PCR; TCRdb lists only in-frame clones, some missing. The sample carries 5,000 or so clones, about three fifths recorded once. Sequenced material: tumor tissue, taken before nivolumab (anti-PD-1) treatment. The receptors here all came from a person between 35 and 79 years old with oral cavity squamous cell carcinoma.

The V call is TRBV2, the J call TRBJ1-3; TRBD1 is a possible D gene (6 bases). Germline values: CDR1 SNHLY, CDR2 FYNNEI. Trimming left V 2 bases short and J 0 bases short, with 11 bases between. This CDR3 is built from 16 residues. The CDR3 DNA sequence: TGTGCCAGCAGTGAATGGGGGGGGCCCTCTGGAAACACCATATATTTT. It codes for CASSEWGGPSGNTIYF.

This chain links TRBV19 with TRBJ1-4; 10 positions match TRBD1. Germline V lookup: CDR1 LNHDA, CDR2 SQIVND (reference sequence). The CDR3 has 15 residues. Unmatched junction bases numbered 8, after V lost 5 bases and J lost 8 bases. The CDR3 loop reads CASSVTGTGAEKLFF. DNA of the CDR3: TGTGCCAGTAGTGTAACCGGGACAGGGGCAGAAAAACTGTTTTTT.

The sample holds one count of this clone. The chain recombines TRBV10-3 with TRBJ1-1, with D possibly matching TRBD1 (5 bases). CDR1 and CDR2 from the germline V gene are ENHRY and SYGVKD. The V end lost 6 bases, the J end lost 0 bases, and 8 bases lay between the germline ends. The CDR3 runs to 13 residues. CDR3 nucleotide sequence: TGTGCCATCAGAGGGGAGGTGAACACTGAAGCTTTCTTT. Amino acid sequence: CAIRGEVNTEAFF.

This clone was seen a few times. This chain uses TRBV5-1 with TRBJ1-2; D may be TRBD1 (5 bases). This CDR3 is 13 amino acids long. With 0 bases removed from V and 5 bases from J, the gap between germline ends came to 8 bases. The germline V gene has CDR1 SGHRS and CDR2 YFSETQ. CDR3 sequence reads: CASSLDRLYGYTF. The CDR3 region has the DNA TGCGCCAGCAGCTTGGACAGGCTATATGGCTACACCTTC.

The J gene is TRBJ1-2, the V gene TRBV7-2; D possibly corresponds to TRBD1 (6 bases). The V gene lost 5 bases and the J gene lost 5 bases, with 18 bases spanning the gap. Germline lookup yields CDR1 SGHTA and CDR2 FQGNSA. The length of the CDR3 is 15 residues. CDR3 in amino acids: CASSPVRGLGYGYTF. Written as DNA, the CDR3 is TGTGCCAGCAGCCCAGTCCGGGGGCTGGGTTATGGCTACACCTTC.

The table lists this clone with a few counts. The chain carries TRBV27 and TRBJ2-7; D is perhaps TRBD2 (5 bases). The ends were cut back, 6 bases at V and 4 bases at J, with 16 bases in the middle. CDR1 is MNHEY, CDR2 SMNVEV, per germline (reference sequence). This CDR3 has 14 residues. The CDR3 sequence is CASSRPAELYEQYF. The CDR3 DNA reads TGTGCCAGCAGCCGCCCAGCGGAACTATACGAGCAGTACTTC.

The chain carries TRBV6-5 and TRBJ1-2; D possibly corresponds to TRBD1 (5 bases). Germline values: CDR1 MNHEY, CDR2 SVGAGI. The CDR3 loop spans 15 amino acids. V was clipped by 2 bases and J by 6 bases, with 16 bases between them. The chain's CDR3 is CASSYGFRRGHGYTF. CDR3 nucleotide sequence: TGTGCCAGCAGTTACGGTTTTCGGAGGGGCCATGGCTACACCTTC.

This rearrangement joins TRBV5-4 to TRBJ1-1; D gene uncertain. Germline loops: CDR1 SGHNT, CDR2 YYREEE (reference sequence). The ends were cut back, 0 bases at V and 1 base at J, with 10 bases in the middle. The CDR3 is made up of 15 amino acids. CDR3 nucleotide sequence: TGTGCCAGCAGCTTGGGGGTAGATCAGAACACTGAAGCTTTCTTT. Residues: CASSLGVDQNTEAFF.

The V call is TRBV5-1, the J call TRBJ2-2, with D tentatively TRBD1 (7 bases). The CDR3 spans 17 residues. In germline, CDR1 is SGHRS, CDR2 YFSETQ. With 0 bases removed from V and 4 bases from J, the gap between germline ends came to 16 bases. The CDR3, as DNA: TGCGCCAGCAGCTTGGTCGGCCAGGGGGGTGTCACCGGGGAGCTGTTTTTT. Its translation: CASSLVGQGGVTGELFF. The full variable domain, its missing parts supplied by reference TRBV5-1 and TRBJ2-2, is KAGVTQTPRYLIKTRGQQVTLSCSPISGHRSVSWYQQTPGQGLQFLFEYFSETQRNKGNFPGRFSGRQFSNSRSEMNVSTLELGDSALYLCASSLVGQGGVTGELFFGEGSRLTVL.

This clone has only one observation. The rearrangement links TRBV5-5 to TRBJ1-6; D gene ambiguous. V lost 7 bases to trimming and J lost 1 base, with 6 bases between them. This CDR3 spans 13 amino acids. Looked up from germline, CDR1 is SGHKS and CDR2 is YYEKEE (reference sequence). The CDR3 nucleotides read TGTGCCAGCTCCGGGTCCTATAATTCACCCCTCCACTTT. Translated, it gives CASSGSYNSPLHF.

This clone came up a few times. V and J are TRBV2 and TRBJ1-1, with a possible D match to TRBD1 (5 bases). Germline lookup yields CDR1 SNHLY and CDR2 FYNNEI. V lost 5 bases to trimming and J lost 1 base, with 11 bases between them. The CDR3 has 14 amino acids. Here the CDR3 reads CASSRAGWNTEAFF. In DNA form, the CDR3 reads TGTGCCAGCAGTAGGGCAGGGTGGAACACTGAAGCTTTCTTT.

The chain is built from TRBV7-9 and TRBJ2-3; tentative D call: TRBD1 (5 bases). Germline V gives CDR1 SEHNR, CDR2 FQNEAQ (reference sequence). The V end lost 2 bases, the J end lost 0 bases, and 6 bases lay between the germline ends. The CDR3 length is 14 residues. The CDR3 nucleotides read TGTGCCAGCAGCTTACCAGGGAGCACAGATACGCAGTATTTT. This gives the protein CASSLPGSTDTQYF.

This clone was seen a few times. The gene calls are TRBV11-2 and TRBJ2-2; TRBD2 matches 9 bases. V lost 5 bases to trimming and J lost 9 bases; unmatched junction nucleotides: 10. The length of the CDR3 is 15 residues. Germline V gene sequence: CDR1 SGHAT, CDR2 FQNNGV. The CDR3 spells CASSLLAGRARELFF. CDR3 nucleotide sequence: TGTGCCAGCAGCCTCCTAGCGGGAAGGGCCAGGGAGCTGTTTTTT.